This TCR beta chain derives from a study of cytomegalovirus exposure and HLA in healthy donors. Study-wide background: For the approximately 410 genotyped donors, roughly 80% fell within the Caucasian-associated ancestry cluster.

V was pared by 5 bases and J by 1 base, with 17 bases between. The germline V gene encodes CDR1 SEHNR and CDR2 FQNEAQ (reference sequence). The CDR3 is 16 amino acids. The PCR was carried out with 60 Vbeta primers and 13 Jbeta primers. In the source study's methods: Approximately 11 million of 80 million or so unique TCR beta chains were shared, per a later count. Assay: immunoSEQ multiplex PCR; the TCRdb copy retains only in-frame clones and omits some. V and J calls and clone size are given by that table; D and trimming were obtained from the DNA. The sample contains around 140,000 clones, more than 75% of which appear only once.

The specimen was PBMCs. V usage is TRBV7-9 and J usage is TRBJ2-5, with D tentatively TRBD2 (7 bases). The receptor was isolated from a male donor in good health and CMV-seronegative. The CDR3 DNA reads TGTGCCAGCAGCCCTCTTGGGGGGGCCATCCAAGAGACCCAGTACTTC. Its protein is CASSPLGGAIQETQYF.